These T cell receptor beta chains were read from a single sample in a study of blood T cells in healthy people across ages. TCRdb redid the calling of the 5' RACE reads with MiXCR, one entry per CDR3 protein. The sample consists of hundreds of thousands of distinct CDR3 sequences, roughly three fifths of them appearing once. Sequencing used blood. The receptors derive from a man aged 35 to 55 in good health. CDR3s include the opening cysteine and the closing phenylalanine or tryptophan. The order of the fields is clone size, J gene, D gene, V gene, CDR3 DNA, CDR3 protein. A D gene is named only where the DNA matches it firmly. Part of the rows lack a size; the others show once, few, many or a class for expanded clones.

clone size: -
J gene: TRBJ2-3
D gene: -
V gene: TRBV10-3
CDR3 DNA: TGTGCCATCACCACCGGGGGCGCAGATACGCAGTATTTT
CDR3 protein: CAITTGGADTQYF

clone size: few
J gene: TRBJ1-1
D gene: -
V gene: TRBV27
CDR3 DNA: TGTGCCAGCAGTTGGATCGGGGACACTGAAGCTTTCTTT
CDR3 protein: CASSWIGDTEAFF

clone size: -
J gene: TRBJ2-7
D gene: TRBD2
V gene: TRBV20-1
CDR3 DNA: TGCAGTGCTAAATCTCTAGGGGGGACTAGGGTTTACAATGAGCAGTACTTC
CDR3 protein: CSAKSLGGTRVYNEQYF

clone size: few
J gene: TRBJ2-7
D gene: TRBD2
V gene: TRBV20-1
CDR3 DNA: TGCAGTGCTAGGAAGGCGGGAGGGTTGACCTACGAGCAGTACTTC
CDR3 protein: CSARKAGGLTYEQYF

clone size: -
J gene: TRBJ1-2
D gene: TRBD1
V gene: TRBV6-5
CDR3 DNA: TGTGCCAGCAGTTACCTTAGACCTAACAGGGGAGAAAACTATGGCTACACCTTC
CDR3 protein: CASSYLRPNRGENYGYTF

clone size: -
J gene: TRBJ2-7
D gene: TRBD1
V gene: TRBV12-3/TRBV12-4
CDR3 DNA: TGTGCCAGCAGTACTGCAGGGGGTCGAGCCTACGAGCAGTACTTC
CDR3 protein: CASSTAGGRAYEQYF

clone size: -
J gene: TRBJ1-6
D gene: -
V gene: TRBV27
CDR3 DNA: TGTGCCAGCAGTTCGGTGTCTCCCTATAATTCACCCCTCCACTTT
CDR3 protein: CASSSVSPYNSPLHF

clone size: few
J gene: TRBJ2-5
D gene: -
V gene: TRBV10-3
CDR3 DNA: TGTGCCATCAGTACAGACCACCAAGAGACCCAGTACTTC
CDR3 protein: CAISTDHQETQYF

clone size: once
J gene: TRBJ2-5
D gene: TRBD2
V gene: TRBV6-1
CDR3 DNA: TGTGCCAGCAGTGAATTTCCACTAGCGGGTAATGAACAAGAGACCCAGTACTTC
CDR3 protein: CASSEFPLAGNEQETQYF

clone size: -
J gene: TRBJ2-7
D gene: -
V gene: TRBV18
CDR3 DNA: TGTGCCAGCTCTAACCCAAACGAGCAGTACTTC
CDR3 protein: CASSNPNEQYF

clone size: once
J gene: TRBJ2-7
D gene: TRBD2
V gene: TRBV25-1
CDR3 DNA: TGTGCCAACAGTGCTAGTAGCGGGTCATACGAGCAGTACTTC
CDR3 protein: CANSASSGSYEQYF

clone size: -
J gene: TRBJ2-5
D gene: -
V gene: TRBV6-5
CDR3 DNA: TGTGCCAGCAGTTACTCGAGTTTAAGTAGCTCAGGAGAGACCCAGTACTTC
CDR3 protein: CASSYSSLSSSGETQYF

clone size: few
J gene: TRBJ2-3
D gene: -
V gene: TRBV18
CDR3 DNA: TGTGCCAGCTCACCACGGGTGGGAAACACAGATACGCAGTATTTT
CDR3 protein: CASSPRVGNTDTQYF

clone size: -
J gene: TRBJ2-7
D gene: TRBD1
V gene: TRBV24-1
CDR3 DNA: TGTGCCACCAGTGATGCCCGGGACAGGGACTACGAGCAGTACTTC
CDR3 protein: CATSDARDRDYEQYF

clone size: -
J gene: TRBJ2-3
D gene: -
V gene: TRBV5-6
CDR3 DNA: TGTGCCAGCACCCCCCTTGGGGGCAGCACAGATACGCAGTATTTT
CDR3 protein: CASTPLGGSTDTQYF

clone size: -
J gene: TRBJ2-2
D gene: TRBD2
V gene: TRBV7-8
CDR3 DNA: TGTGCCAGCAGCTTGCGACCGGGACTAGCGGGAGTGAGCACCGGGGAGCTGTTTTTT
CDR3 protein: CASSLRPGLAGVSTGELFF

clone size: -
J gene: TRBJ2-7
D gene: TRBD1
V gene: TRBV29-1
CDR3 DNA: TGCGGCGTTGAAGATCTTCGGGCCCAGGGGGCTCGGTCCTACGGGCAGTACTTC
CDR3 protein: CGVEDLRAQGARSYGQYF

clone size: few
J gene: TRBJ2-3
D gene: TRBD1
V gene: TRBV19
CDR3 DNA: TGTGCCAGTAGTACGGGACAGGGGAATACAGATACGCAGTATTTT
CDR3 protein: CASSTGQGNTDTQYF

clone size: -
J gene: TRBJ2-4
D gene: -
V gene: TRBV7-2
CDR3 DNA: TGTGCCAGCAGCCTTCAGACAGGACTAGCCAAAAACATTCAGTACTTC
CDR3 protein: CASSLQTGLAKNIQYF

clone size: -
J gene: TRBJ1-4
D gene: TRBD1
V gene: TRBV24-1
CDR3 DNA: TGTGCCACCAGTGACCCACGACAGGGAGGTGTCGAAAAACTGTTTTTT
CDR3 protein: CATSDPRQGGVEKLFF

clone size: -
J gene: TRBJ2-3
D gene: -
V gene: TRBV18
CDR3 DNA: TGTGCCAGCTCACCACTACGGGGAAGTGGCACAGATACGCAGTATTTT
CDR3 protein: CASSPLRGSGTDTQYF

clone size: -
J gene: TRBJ2-7
D gene: -
V gene: TRBV12-3/TRBV12-4
CDR3 DNA: TGTGCCAGCAGCGAGGGGTATTCCCCGGGTTGGGTCTCCTACGAGCAGTACTTC
CDR3 protein: CASSEGYSPGWVSYEQYF

clone size: -
J gene: TRBJ2-5
D gene: -
V gene: TRBV7-3
CDR3 DNA: TGTGCCAGCAGCACCTCCGTTGGGCGGGTCCCCAAAGAGACCCAGTACTTC
CDR3 protein: CASSTSVGRVPKETQYF

clone size: -
J gene: TRBJ2-7
D gene: -
V gene: TRBV27
CDR3 DNA: TGTGCCAGCAGTTTCGCAGGAGCAGCCTACGAGCAGTACTTC
CDR3 protein: CASSFAGAAYEQYF

clone size: -
J gene: TRBJ2-1
D gene: -
V gene: TRBV12-3/TRBV12-4
CDR3 DNA: TGTGCCAGCAGGACAACAGGAGATCCCTACTACAATGAGCAGTTCTTC
CDR3 protein: CASRTTGDPYYNEQFF

clone size: -
J gene: TRBJ2-5
D gene: -
V gene: TRBV2
CDR3 DNA: TGTGCCAGCACTCCTAGTGCGGTGGAGACCCAGTACTTC
CDR3 protein: CASTPSAVETQYF

clone size: -
J gene: TRBJ2-1
D gene: TRBD1
V gene: TRBV9
CDR3 DNA: TGTGCCAGCAGCGGGCTCTCCGGGACAGGGGACGCCAATGAGCAGTTCTTC
CDR3 protein: CASSGLSGTGDANEQFF

clone size: -
J gene: TRBJ1-6
D gene: TRBD1
V gene: TRBV27
CDR3 DNA: TGTGCCAGCAGTCGGACAGGGGGCTATTCACCCCTCCACTTT
CDR3 protein: CASSRTGGYSPLHF

clone size: -
J gene: TRBJ2-1
D gene: -
V gene: TRBV19
CDR3 DNA: TGTGCCAGTAATTTTTTGGGACCTGGGGACAATGAGCAGTTCTTC
CDR3 protein: CASNFLGPGDNEQFF

clone size: few
J gene: TRBJ2-3
D gene: -
V gene: TRBV20-1
CDR3 DNA: TGCAGTGCTAGAAGAGTGGCCGGAGATGATACGCAGTATTTT
CDR3 protein: CSARRVAGDDTQYF

clone size: few
J gene: TRBJ2-5
D gene: TRBD2
V gene: TRBV5-1
CDR3 DNA: TGCGCCAGCAGCTTGGCAGTGACTAGCGGGAGCGAGACCCAGTACTTC
CDR3 protein: CASSLAVTSGSETQYF

clone size: -
J gene: TRBJ2-1
D gene: TRBD2
V gene: TRBV20-1
CDR3 DNA: TGCAGTGCTGGCCTAACGAGCGGGGGACCCAATGAGCAGTTCTTC
CDR3 protein: CSAGLTSGGPNEQFF

clone size: once
J gene: TRBJ2-1
D gene: -
V gene: TRBV6-2/TRBV6-3
CDR3 DNA: TGTGCCAGCAGACCCGCCTGGGGTTACAATGAGCAGTTCTTC
CDR3 protein: CASRPAWGYNEQFF

clone size: -
J gene: TRBJ2-1
D gene: TRBD2
V gene: TRBV7-2
CDR3 DNA: TGTGCCAGCAGCTTTGGACTAGCGGGAGACGCTGAGCAGTTCTTC
CDR3 protein: CASSFGLAGDAEQFF

clone size: few
J gene: TRBJ2-5
D gene: -
V gene: TRBV6-5
CDR3 DNA: TGTGCCAGCAGTTACTCCGGGGCCCTGGGGGAGACCCAGTACTTC
CDR3 protein: CASSYSGALGETQYF

clone size: once
J gene: TRBJ2-3
D gene: -
V gene: TRBV24-1
CDR3 DNA: TGTGCCACCAGTTCCTCAACTCTCGGGGTCTTGGGAGGTACGCAGTATTTT
CDR3 protein: CATSSSTLGVLGGTQYF

clone size: -
J gene: TRBJ2-4
D gene: -
V gene: TRBV3-1
CDR3 DNA: TGTGCCAGCAGCCAGGCGGGGAACATTCAGTACTTC
CDR3 protein: CASSQAGNIQYF

clone size: few
J gene: TRBJ2-7
D gene: TRBD2
V gene: TRBV12-3/TRBV12-4
CDR3 DNA: TGTGCCAGCAGTTTAGGTGCGGGAGTAAACTACGAGCAGTACTTC
CDR3 protein: CASSLGAGVNYEQYF

clone size: once
J gene: TRBJ2-5
D gene: -
V gene: TRBV7-2
CDR3 DNA: TGTGCCAGCAGCTCCTCAAACAGCGCGGAGACCCAGTACTTC
CDR3 protein: CASSSSNSAETQYF

clone size: -
J gene: TRBJ1-4
D gene: TRBD1
V gene: TRBV7-9
CDR3 DNA: TGTGCCAGCAGCTTAAGGGACAGGGATGAAAAACTGTTTTTT
CDR3 protein: CASSLRDRDEKLFF

clone size: -
J gene: TRBJ2-3
D gene: -
V gene: TRBV5-1
CDR3 DNA: TGCGCCAGCAGCTTGGCACTAGAGCCAGATACGCAGTATTTT
CDR3 protein: CASSLALEPDTQYF

clone size: -
J gene: TRBJ2-3
D gene: -
V gene: TRBV12-3/TRBV12-4
CDR3 DNA: TGTGCCAGCAGATTCTTAACAGATACGCAGTATTTT
CDR3 protein: CASRFLTDTQYF

clone size: few
J gene: TRBJ2-5
D gene: TRBD2
V gene: TRBV5-1
CDR3 DNA: TGCGCCAGCAGCAGGACTAGCGGGAGGGGTGAGACCCAGTACTTC
CDR3 protein: CASSRTSGRGETQYF

clone size: once
J gene: TRBJ1-4
D gene: -
V gene: TRBV27
CDR3 DNA: TGTGCCAGCAGTGGGACCGCGAGGGAAAAACTGTTTTTT
CDR3 protein: CASSGTAREKLFF

clone size: -
J gene: TRBJ1-6
D gene: -
V gene: TRBV12-3/TRBV12-4
CDR3 DNA: TGTGCCAGCCTTAATAGAAGGTCTGGAGGAAATTCACCCCTCCACTTT
CDR3 protein: CASLNRRSGGNSPLHF

clone size: few
J gene: TRBJ2-1
D gene: -
V gene: TRBV7-9
CDR3 DNA: TGTGCCAGCAGCGACGAGGGGGCGGGAAATGAGCAGTTCTTC
CDR3 protein: CASSDEGAGNEQFF

clone size: -
J gene: TRBJ1-4
D gene: -
V gene: TRBV29-1
CDR3 DNA: TGCAGCGCCGAAAGGGGGACTAATGAAAAACTGTTTTTT
CDR3 protein: CSAERGTNEKLFF

clone size: -
J gene: TRBJ2-1
D gene: TRBD2
V gene: TRBV7-2
CDR3 DNA: TGTGCCAGCAGCCCTCTAGCGGGGACCTCCTACAATGAGCAGTTCTTC
CDR3 protein: CASSPLAGTSYNEQFF

clone size: once
J gene: TRBJ2-7
D gene: TRBD1
V gene: TRBV4-3
CDR3 DNA: TGCGCCAGCAGCCAAACCGGGACAGGGTTGTACGAGCAGTACTTC
CDR3 protein: CASSQTGTGLYEQYF

clone size: few
J gene: TRBJ2-7
D gene: -
V gene: TRBV7-9
CDR3 DNA: TGTGCCAGCAGCTTAGCCCGGGACATTTCCTACGAGCAGTACTTC
CDR3 protein: CASSLARDISYEQYF

clone size: few
J gene: TRBJ2-7
D gene: -
V gene: TRBV27
CDR3 DNA: TGTGCCAGCAGTTCGCAGACTACCTACGAGCAGTACTTC
CDR3 protein: CASSSQTTYEQYF

clone size: once
J gene: TRBJ2-7
D gene: -
V gene: TRBV20-1
CDR3 DNA: TGCAGTGCTTACCAGGGTAAAAGTGAGCAGTACTTC
CDR3 protein: CSAYQGKSEQYF

clone size: -
J gene: TRBJ2-1
D gene: TRBD2
V gene: TRBV5-1
CDR3 DNA: TGCGCCAGCAGCATAGGACTAGACGGATACAATGAGCAGTTCTTC
CDR3 protein: CASSIGLDGYNEQFF

clone size: -
J gene: TRBJ2-5
D gene: TRBD1
V gene: TRBV15
CDR3 DNA: TGTGCCACCAGCAGAGCCGGGACAGGGGTGGAGACCCAGTACTTC
CDR3 protein: CATSRAGTGVETQYF

clone size: -
J gene: TRBJ2-7
D gene: TRBD1
V gene: TRBV14
CDR3 DNA: TGTACCAGCAGCCCACCGACAGGGTCGGACGAGCAGTACTTC
CDR3 protein: CTSSPPTGSDEQYF

clone size: -
J gene: TRBJ1-2
D gene: TRBD1
V gene: TRBV3-1
CDR3 DNA: TGTGCCAGCAGCCACGCGGACAGGGGCTACACCTTC
CDR3 protein: CASSHADRGYTF

clone size: once
J gene: TRBJ2-2
D gene: TRBD2
V gene: TRBV7-9
CDR3 DNA: TGTGCCAGCAGCTTAGTTGGCGGGGGTACCGGGGAGCTGTTTTTT
CDR3 protein: CASSLVGGGTGELFF